Below, 18 T cell receptor beta chains from the same sample are listed, as sequenced in a study of spatial heterogeneity in lung cancer. MiXCR, run by TCRdb on the 5' RACE reads, gives a single entry per CDR3 protein. The sample records some 11,000 distinct CDR3 sequences, 5.5% to 7.5% being singletons. As for time point: sample taken at primary tumor resection. Frozen PBMC, nontumor lung or tumor provided whole RNA, which was sequenced unsorted. The sequencing used normal lung tissue next to the tumor, collected at surgery. All receptors derive from a male donor with early-stage non-small cell lung cancer.

This clonotype was counted at least ten times. This chain joins TRBV12-3 or TRBV12-4 and TRBJ2-2; tentative D call: TRBD1 (5 bases). V shed 5 bases and J shed 4 bases, with 17 bases lying between them. This CDR3 is 16 amino acids long. The CDR3 DNA reads TGTGCCAGCAGTCACCGACAGAACCTTCTCACCGGGGAGCTGTTTTTT. This translates into CASSHRQNLLTGELFF.

This clonotype was observed at least ten times. V gene TRBV20-1 combines with J gene TRBJ1-3, with a possible D match to TRBD1 (6 bases). CDR3 length: 14 amino acids. Trimming stripped 3 bases from V and 2 bases from J, with 11 bases between. The V gene's germline CDR1 is DFQATT and CDR2 SNEGSKA (reference sequence). The DNA for the CDR3 is TGCAGTGCTAGTCTTCAGGGGCCTGGAAACACCATATATTTT. Protein sequence: CSASLQGPGNTIYF.

Sample share makes this clonotype large (0.1 to 1%). This chain uses TRBV4-1 with TRBJ2-1; 10 bases line up with TRBD1. Germline trimming cut 2 bases from V and 5 bases from J; bases unmatched to any gene: 6. This CDR3 contains 16 residues. Germline CDR1 MGHRA, CDR2 YSYEKL. The CDR3 sequence is CASSQLTGGADNEQFF. In DNA, the CDR3 is TGCGCCAGCAGCCAACTGACAGGGGGCGCTGACAATGAGCAGTTCTTC.

The sample holds many counts of this clonotype. The rearrangement links TRBV4-3 to TRBJ1-5; D might be TRBD1 (5 bases). Germline-derived CDR1 and CDR2 are LGHNA and YSLEER. The CDR3 has 15 amino acids. Trimming took 1 base from V and 7 from J, leaving 14 bases between them. CDR3 protein: CASSQAGKEQQPQHF. In DNA form, the CDR3 reads TGCGCCAGCAGCCAAGCAGGGAAGGAGCAACAGCCCCAGCATTTT.

This clonotype was seen ten or more times. The CDR3 nucleotides read TGTGCCAGCAGTTTAGAGCAGGGCGTGACGGATACGCAGTATTTT. Translated, it gives CASSLEQGVTDTQYF. The chain recombines TRBV12-3 or TRBV12-4 with TRBJ2-3, with D perhaps TRBD1 (5 bases). Trimming pared 1 base from V and 6 bases from J, leaving 14 bases between. The CDR3 runs to 15 residues.

J is TRBJ1-5 and V is TRBV27; no firm D call. Germline V gene lookup returns CDR1 MNHEY and CDR2 SMNVEV (reference sequence). The V end lost 4 bases, the J end lost 3 bases, and 13 bases lay between the germline ends. CDR3 length: 15 residues. The CDR3 nucleotides read TGTGCCAGCAGTTACAGCAAAGGCCCCAATCAGCCCCAGCATTTT. Its translation is CASSYSKGPNQPQHF.

This clonotype was seen only a few times. This chain links TRBV18 with TRBJ1-1; D uncertain. Trimming took 3 bases from V and 5 from J, leaving 13 bases between them. This CDR3 region has 14 residues. Germline values: CDR1 KGHSH, CDR2 LQKENI. The CDR3 region is CASSPPGPWTEAFF. DNA for the CDR3: TGTGCCAGCTCACCTCCGGGCCCATGGACTGAAGCTTTCTTT.

Ten or more counts support this clonotype. The chain carries TRBV5-1 and TRBJ1-2, with no clear D. Germline V gene sequence: CDR1 SGHRS, CDR2 YFSETQ. The V and J ends lost 0 bases and 8 bases respectively, with 11 bases between them. The CDR3 runs to 13 residues. CDR3 protein: CASSLEDGGGYTF. CDR3 sequence (DNA): TGCGCCAGCAGCTTGGAGGACGGAGGCGGCTACACCTTC.

At least ten counts were recorded for this clonotype. V and J are TRBV4-1 and TRBJ1-4; D ambiguous. This CDR3 has 11 amino acids. Germline V gene data show CDR1 as MGHRA and CDR2 as YSYEKL. Between the trimmed V and J ends, which lost 4 bases and 8 bases, there was a span of 5 bases. The CDR3: CASSRGEKLFF. CDR3 bases: TGCGCCAGCAGCCGTGGAGAAAAACTGTTTTTT.

In this sample, this clonotype turned up many times. CDR3 residues: CASSLGLGEAFF. Written as DNA, the CDR3 is TGTGCCAGCAGCTTAGGACTGGGGGAAGCTTTCTTT. The V and J genes are TRBV7-2 and TRBJ1-1; D is unresolved. Germline V CDR1 and CDR2: SGHTA, FQGNSA. The V gene lost 1 base and the J gene lost 8 bases, with 8 bases spanning the gap. The CDR3 spans 12 residues.

The table lists this clonotype with many counts. The chain employs TRBV6-6 and TRBJ1-6; tentatively, D is TRBD1 (6 bases). There are 15 residues in the CDR3. The V end was cut by 7 bases, the J end by 5 bases, with 15 bases between. Germline CDR1 MNHNY, CDR2 SVGAGI (reference sequence). The CDR3 protein is CASTSLGADNSPLHF. CDR3 nucleotide sequence: TGTGCCAGCACCTCCCTGGGGGCGGATAATTCACCCCTCCACTTT.

This clonotype was seen more than once but under ten times. Because the CDR3's place on the DNA is in doubt, the DNA is left out and the CDR3 is given as listed by TCRdb. This CDR3 is CASSFGAGYTF. This rearrangement joins TRBV12-3 or TRBV12-4 to TRBJ1-2; the table's D call of TRBD1 was not tested on the DNA. Inclusive of both ends, the CDR3 amounts to 11 amino acids.

The table lists this clonotype with many counts. In DNA form, the CDR3 reads TGTGCCAGCTCACCAATTGTGGAGAATGTTGAAGCTTTCTTT. As protein: CASSPIVENVEAFF. The rearrangement joins TRBV18 to TRBJ1-1; D remains unclear. Germline CDR1 and CDR2: KGHSH and LQKENI. V shed 2 bases and J shed 7 bases, with 14 bases lying between them. The CDR3 spans 14 residues.

This clonotype was recorded many times. The chain uses TRBV7-9 and TRBJ1-2; 9 bases are a match to TRBD1. With V trimmed by 5 bases and J by 2 bases, 12 bases remained unmatched. The CDR3 runs to 17 residues. Germline V gene lookup returns CDR1 SEHNR and CDR2 FQNEAQ (reference sequence). The CDR3 loop is CASSRWDRVGGNYGYTF. CDR3 coding DNA: TGTGCCAGCAGCCGTTGGGACAGGGTGGGAGGGAACTATGGCTACACCTTC.

V and J are TRBV12-3 or TRBV12-4 and TRBJ1-2; tentative D call: TRBD1 (5 bases). The CDR3 has 14 residues. Between the trimmed V and J ends, which lost 7 bases and 0 bases, there was a span of 12 bases. CDR3: CASKMDIPNYGYTF. The CDR3 DNA reads as TGTGCCAGCAAGATGGACATCCCTAACTATGGCTACACCTTC.

This clonotype was seen at least ten times. The V gene is TRBV2, the J gene TRBJ2-7; maybe TRBD2 (5 bases). CDR1 is SNHLY and CDR2 is FYNNEI in the germline V gene. The CDR3 sequence is 12 residues long. Trimming shortened V by 5 bases and J by 2 bases, and 7 bases separated the two germline ends. CDR3 nucleotides: TGTGCCAGCAGTAGTAGCGCCTACGAGCAGTACTTC. Its translation is CASSSSAYEQYF.

This chain joins TRBV4-1 and TRBJ2-1; TRBD2 aligns across 9 bases. CDR3 length: 18 amino acids. Trimming at V came to 0 bases and at J to 6 bases, leaving 12 bases not matched to a gene. Germline V gene sequence: CDR1 MGHRA, CDR2 YSYEKL. The CDR3 sequence is CASSQDSFLAGGRNEQFF. Here the CDR3 DNA reads TGCGCCAGCAGCCAAGATAGTTTCCTGGCGGGAGGGCGCAATGAGCAGTTCTTC.

This clonotype was recorded a few times. The V gene is TRBV2, the J gene TRBJ2-6; D gene unclear. V lost 8 bases, J lost 0 bases, and 8 bases lay in between. The CDR3 has 14 residues. Germline V gives CDR1 SNHLY, CDR2 FYNNEI. For the CDR3, the DNA is TGTGCCAGCGCTAAGAACTCTGGGGCCAACGTCCTGACTTTC. Protein product: CASAKNSGANVLTF.